These T cell receptor beta chains were read from a single sample in a study of T-cell memory formation after mild COVID-19. TCRdb passed the 5' RACE reads through MiXCR, listing each CDR3 protein once. The table shows roughly 250,000 distinct CDR3 sequences, with approximately 15% occurring only once. Sequencing input: PBMCs or a T cell subset sorted from them (not recorded which). All receptors derive from a man aged 18 to 29 who had mild COVID-19 (a few samples of this study predate the infection). Cell type and time point are not known. The CDR3 runs from the conserved cysteine through the conserved F or W. The D gene is left open where the match is weak. Size tells how often a clone was seen (once, few, many) or the class of an expanded clone, and some rows leave it out.

V	size	J	D	DNA	CDR3
TRBV29-1	few	TRBJ2-2	-	TGCAGCGTTGACGGACGCGGGGAGCTGTTTTTT	CSVDGRGELFF
TRBV5-1	-	TRBJ2-3	TRBD2	TGCGCCAGCAGCTCCGGGACTAGCGGGCGGCCAGATACGCAGTATTTT	CASSSGTSGRPDTQYF
TRBV9	few	TRBJ2-2	-	TGTGCCAGCAGCGTGGTTTCGAACACCGGGGAGCTGTTTTTT	CASSVVSNTGELFF
TRBV7-9	-	TRBJ2-1	-	TGTGCCAGCAGCTCGCGGGTGTCCGTCAATGAGCAGTTCTTC	CASSSRVSVNEQFF
TRBV20-1	-	TRBJ2-6	-	TGCAGTGCTAGAGGGAACACTGGGGCCAACGTCCTGACTTTC	CSARGNTGANVLTF
TRBV25-1	few	TRBJ1-6	-	TGTGCCAGCACGACCAGCTCCTATAATTCACCCCTCCACTTT	CASTTSSYNSPLHF
TRBV7-9	-	TRBJ2-1	-	TGTGCCAGCCCCGGGGCCTACAATGAGCAGTTCTTC	CASPGAYNEQFF
TRBV4-1	many	TRBJ1-2	TRBD1	TGCGCCAGCAGCCCCGGACAGGCTAACTATGGCTACACCTTC	CASSPGQANYGYTF
TRBV3-1	-	TRBJ1-5	TRBD1	TGTGCCAGCAGCCAGGGCCGGGACAGGCAACATTTT	CASSQGRDRQHF
TRBV5-6	-	TRBJ2-5	-	TGTGCCAGCAGCTCCGGGATCCCCCAAGAGACCCAGTACTTC	CASSSGIPQETQYF
TRBV2	-	TRBJ2-1	TRBD2	TGTGCCAGCAGGGAAGGCGGGGGGGCTGTCCATGAGCAGTTCTTC	CASREGGGAVHEQFF
TRBV15	few	TRBJ1-5	-	TGTGCCACCAGCATGGCTGGTCAGCCCCAGCATTTT	CATSMAGQPQHF
TRBV4-2	few	TRBJ1-4	-	TGTGCCAGCAGCCAACGAGAAAAACTGTTTTTT	CASSQREKLFF
TRBV29-1	few	TRBJ2-1	-	TGCAGCTTTGGGGGGAGCGGTGAGCAGTTCTTC	CSFGGSGEQFF
TRBV7-9	once	TRBJ1-4	TRBD1	TGTGCCAGCAGCCTCGGCCCGACAGGGGAAGAAAAACTGTTTTTT	CASSLGPTGEEKLFF
TRBV7-6	-	TRBJ1-1	-	TGTGCCAGCAGCTTTGGGGAGAACACTGAAGCTTTCTTT	CASSFGENTEAFF
TRBV4-3	few	TRBJ1-2	-	TGCGCCAGCAGCCTCAAGGGTGGACTTGGTGGCTACACCTTC	CASSLKGGLGGYTF
TRBV2	-	TRBJ2-5	-	TGTGCCGGTTCGAGTCGGGGGGAGACCCAGTACTTC	CAGSSRGETQYF
TRBV11-2	many	TRBJ2-3	TRBD1	TGTGCCAGCAGCTTAGCCGGACAGGGGCGCACAGATACGCAGTATTTT	CASSLAGQGRTDTQYF
TRBV7-2	many	TRBJ2-5	-	TGTGCCAGCAGCCCTTTTTGGGAGACCCAGTACTTC	CASSPFWETQYF
TRBV7-6	few	TRBJ1-1	TRBD1	TGTGCCAGCCATCGACAGGGAGGGATGAACACTGAAGCTTTCTTT	CASHRQGGMNTEAFF
TRBV5-1	few	TRBJ2-3	TRBD2	TGCGCCAGTAGACCGGGACTAGCGGGAGATACGCAGTATTTT	CASRPGLAGDTQYF
TRBV6-5	few	TRBJ2-3	TRBD2	TGTGCCAGCAGTGATACTAGCGGGGGAACAGATACGCAGTATTTT	CASSDTSGGTDTQYF
TRBV25-1	-	TRBJ2-6	-	TGTGCCAGCAGTGAATTGACGGGGTCAGGGGCCAACGTCCTGACTTTC	CASSELTGSGANVLTF
TRBV19	-	TRBJ1-2	-	TGTGCCAGTAGTCCCCCGGGGGGCCCGAGCTACACCTTC	CASSPPGGPSYTF
TRBV20-1	few	TRBJ2-1	-	TGCAGTGCTAGGGGCAGGATATCCTACAATGAGCAGTTCTTC	CSARGRISYNEQFF
TRBV11-2	few	TRBJ1-1	-	TGTGCCAGCAGCTTCGGACGGGAGAACACTGAAGCTTTCTTT	CASSFGRENTEAFF
TRBV5-6	-	TRBJ1-3	TRBD1	TGTGCCAGCAGCTTGTTGCAGGGGGAGGCTGGAAACACCATATATTTT	CASSLLQGEAGNTIYF
TRBV3-1	few	TRBJ1-2	-	TGTGCCAGCAGCCAAGAGGGTGGCTACACCTTC	CASSQEGGYTF
TRBV10-2	few	TRBJ2-7	-	TGCGCCAGCAGTGGAGGGTTAGGGTACGAGCAGTACTTC	CASSGGLGYEQYF
TRBV7-2	few	TRBJ2-2	-	TGTGCCAGCAGCCGAACCCCCAGGGTTGCCGGGGAGCTGTTTTTT	CASSRTPRVAGELFF
TRBV24-1	-	TRBJ1-1	TRBD1	TGTGCCACCCTGGTCGGACAGGGTCCCATGAACACTGAAGCTTTCTTT	CATLVGQGPMNTEAFF
TRBV7-2	-	TRBJ1-1	-	TGTGCCAGCAAGGGGTGGAACACTGAAGCTTTCTTT	CASKGWNTEAFF
TRBV11-3	-	TRBJ2-1	TRBD1	TGTGCCAGCAGCTTAGGAGGGACAGTAAGCTCCTACAATGAGCAGTTCTTC	CASSLGGTVSSYNEQFF
TRBV6-5	few	TRBJ1-6	TRBD1	TGTGCCAGCAGAACCCAGACAGGGTTATTCTATAATTCACCCCTCCACTTT	CASRTQTGLFYNSPLHF
TRBV7-6	few	TRBJ2-3	-	TGTGCCAGCAGCTATTGGGCCGGTAGCACAGATACGCAGTATTTT	CASSYWAGSTDTQYF
TRBV5-1	many	TRBJ1-6	-	TGCGCCAGCAGCTTGGAACAGCCCGGATCACCCCTCCACTTT	CASSLEQPGSPLHF
TRBV7-2	-	TRBJ2-3	TRBD2	TGTGCCAGCAGCTTAAGGCCCAGCGGGGGGAATCTAGTAGGCACAGATACGCAGTATTTT	CASSLRPSGGNLVGTDTQYF
TRBV4-1	-	TRBJ1-6	-	TGCGCCAGCAGCTTTCCTCATCCCCGATTCTATAATTCACCCCTCCACTTT	CASSFPHPRFYNSPLHF
TRBV20-1	-	TRBJ1-1	TRBD1	TGCAGTGTTAGCAGGGGGACTGAAGCTTTCTTT	CSVSRGTEAFF
TRBV6-2/TRBV6-3	-	TRBJ2-5	TRBD1	TGTGCCAGCAGTTACGGGACAGTAGAGACCCAGTACTTC	CASSYGTVETQYF